This TCR beta chain is from a study of early T cells in non-severe SARS-CoV-2 infection. TCRdb recomputed calls from the 5' RACE reads with MiXCR, one row per CDR3 protein. This sample has about 28,000 distinct CDR3 sequences; around 5.1% occur once, and the top ten carry almost 25%. The CDR3 runs to 15 residues. Germline-derived CDR1 and CDR2 are KGHSH and LQKENI. V gave up 2 bases and J gave up 2 bases; unmatched junction bases: 4. This clonotype was detected ten times or more. J is TRBJ2-3 and V is TRBV18, with 7 positions matching TRBD2. The TCR was taken from an adult who was a healthcare worker with PCR-confirmed SARS-CoV-2 infection or an uninfected control (not recorded which). Input material: whole blood. Written as DNA, the CDR3 is TGTGCCAGCTCACCAGCAAGCGGGGTCACAGATACGCAGTATTTT. Translated, it gives CASSPASGVTDTQYF.